The clone carrying this TCR beta chain was seen just once. Its specificity is not known. This CDR3 is 17 amino acids long. Germline assignment: CDR1 LNHDA and CDR2 SQIVND (reference sequence). The V end lost 6 bases, the J end lost 1 base, and 22 bases lay between the germline ends. The table came from immunoSEQ multiplex PCR; TCRdb's copy has only in-frame clones and leaves some out. The repertoire holds roughly 200,000 clones, roughly 79% seen once, with about an eighth in the top ten. As input for TCR beta libraries, around 2.1 micrograms of genomic DNA came from cryopreserved PBMCs. The sample is drawn from a study of cytotoxic CD8 clonotypes in ibrutinib-treated CLL. Study summary: Across samples, productive templates numbered some 250,000 and productive rearrangements reached around 98,000 on average. Findings and limits, study-wide: Baseline levels of clonality went above those of age-matched healthy donors and moved with circulating CD8+ T-cell counts. Clonality was higher at ibrutinib response and returned toward baseline at progression.

The sequencing here drew on PBMCs, taken after 12 months of ibrutinib treatment. The rearrangement uses TRBV19 and TRBJ2-7, with D possibly being TRBD1 (5 bases). The clonotype comes from a human donor with chronic lymphocytic leukemia. The CDR3 DNA is TGTGCCAGTAGCCCCTTAGGGTACCAGGGTGGGTCCTACGAGCAGTACTTC. It specifies CASSPLGYQGGSYEQYF.